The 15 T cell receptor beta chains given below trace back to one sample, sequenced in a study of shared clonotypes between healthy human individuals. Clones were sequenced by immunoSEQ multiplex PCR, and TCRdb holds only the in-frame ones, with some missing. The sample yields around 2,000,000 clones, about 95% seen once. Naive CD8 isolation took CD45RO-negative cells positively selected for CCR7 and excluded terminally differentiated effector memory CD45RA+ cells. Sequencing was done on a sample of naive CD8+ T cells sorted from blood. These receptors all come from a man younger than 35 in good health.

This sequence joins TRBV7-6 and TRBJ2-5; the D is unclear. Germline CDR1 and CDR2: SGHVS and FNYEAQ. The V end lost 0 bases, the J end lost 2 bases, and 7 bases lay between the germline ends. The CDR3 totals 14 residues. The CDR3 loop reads CASSLAAPQETQYF. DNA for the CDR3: TGTGCCAGCAGCTTAGCGGCCCCTCAAGAGACCCAGTACTTC. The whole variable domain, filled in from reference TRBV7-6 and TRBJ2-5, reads GAGVSQSPRYKVTKRGQDVALRCDPISGHVSLYWYRQALGQGPEFLTYFNYEAQQDKSGLPNDRFSAERPEGSISTLTIQRTEQRDSAMYRCASSLAAPQETQYFGPGTRLLVL.

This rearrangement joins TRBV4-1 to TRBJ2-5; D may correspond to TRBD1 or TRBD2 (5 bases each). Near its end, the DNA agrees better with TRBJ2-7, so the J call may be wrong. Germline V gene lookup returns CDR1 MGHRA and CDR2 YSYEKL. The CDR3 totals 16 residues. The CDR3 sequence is CASSQASQGASYEQYF. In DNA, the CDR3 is TGCGCCAGCAGCCAAGCTTCTCAGGGAGCCTCCTACGAGCAGTACTTC.

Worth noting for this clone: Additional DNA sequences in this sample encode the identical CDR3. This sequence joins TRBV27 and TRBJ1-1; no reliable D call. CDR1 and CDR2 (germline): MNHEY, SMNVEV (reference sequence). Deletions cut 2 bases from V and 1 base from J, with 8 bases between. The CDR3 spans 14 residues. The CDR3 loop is CASSLGLGNTEAFF. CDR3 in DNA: TGTGCCAGCAGTTTAGGACTGGGGAACACTGAAGCTTTCTTT.

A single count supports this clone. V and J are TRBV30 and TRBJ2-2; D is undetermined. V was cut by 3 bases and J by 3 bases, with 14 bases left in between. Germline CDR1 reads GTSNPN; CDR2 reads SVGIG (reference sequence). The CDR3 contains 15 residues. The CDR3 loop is CAWRDGQIDTGELFF. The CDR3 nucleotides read TGTGCCTGGAGGGACGGGCAGATAGACACCGGGGAGCTGTTTTTT. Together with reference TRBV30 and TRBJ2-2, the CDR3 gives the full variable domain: SQTIHQWPATLVQPVGSPLSLECTVEGTSNPNLYWYRQAAGRGLQLLFYSVGIGQISSEVPQNLSASRPQDRQFILSSKKLLLSDSGFYLCAWRDGQIDTGELFFGEGSRLTVL.

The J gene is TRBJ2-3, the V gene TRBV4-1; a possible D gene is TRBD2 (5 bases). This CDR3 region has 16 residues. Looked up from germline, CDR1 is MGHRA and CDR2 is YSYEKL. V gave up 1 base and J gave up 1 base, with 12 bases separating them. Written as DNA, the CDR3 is TGCGCCAGCAGCCAAGTTGCCGACGGGGGCACAGATACGCAGTATTTT. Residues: CASSQVADGGTDTQYF.

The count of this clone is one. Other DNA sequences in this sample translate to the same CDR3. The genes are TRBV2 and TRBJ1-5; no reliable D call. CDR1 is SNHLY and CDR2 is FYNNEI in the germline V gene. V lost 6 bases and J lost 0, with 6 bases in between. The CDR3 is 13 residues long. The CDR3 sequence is CASRYGSNQPQHF. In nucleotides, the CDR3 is TGTGCCAGCAGATACGGTAGCAATCAGCCCCAGCATTTT.

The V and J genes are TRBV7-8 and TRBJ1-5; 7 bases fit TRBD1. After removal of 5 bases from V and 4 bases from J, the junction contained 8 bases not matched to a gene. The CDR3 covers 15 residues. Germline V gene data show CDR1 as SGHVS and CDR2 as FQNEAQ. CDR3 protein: CASSRDSGTNQPQHF. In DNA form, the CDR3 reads TGTGCCAGCAGCCGGGACAGCGGAACAAATCAGCCCCAGCATTTT. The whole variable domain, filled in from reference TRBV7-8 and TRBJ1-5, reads GAGVSQSPRYKVAKRGQDVALRCDPISGHVSLFWYQQALGQGPEFLTYFQNEAQLDKSGLPSDRFFAERPEGSVSTLKIQRTQQEDSAVYLCASSRDSGTNQPQHFGDGTRLSIL.

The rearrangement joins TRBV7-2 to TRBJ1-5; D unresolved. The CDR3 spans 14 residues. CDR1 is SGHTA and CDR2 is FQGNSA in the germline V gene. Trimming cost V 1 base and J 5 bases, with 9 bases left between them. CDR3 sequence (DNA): TGTGCCAGCAGCTTAGTTAGATTGGATCAGCCCCAGCATTTT. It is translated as CASSLVRLDQPQHF.

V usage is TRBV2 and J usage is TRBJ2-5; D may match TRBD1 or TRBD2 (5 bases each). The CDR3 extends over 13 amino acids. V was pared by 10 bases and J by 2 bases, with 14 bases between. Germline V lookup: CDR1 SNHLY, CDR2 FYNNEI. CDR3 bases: TGTGCCATCCTACGGGGCAGTCAAGAGACCCAGTACTTC. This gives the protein CAILRGSQETQYF.

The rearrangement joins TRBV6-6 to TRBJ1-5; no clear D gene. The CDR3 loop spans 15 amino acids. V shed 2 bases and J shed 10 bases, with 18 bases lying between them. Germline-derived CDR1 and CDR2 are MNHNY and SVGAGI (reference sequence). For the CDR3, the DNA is TGTGCCAGCAGTTACCCCCCAATCACCTCGGAACCCCAGCATTTT. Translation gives CASSYPPITSEPQHF.

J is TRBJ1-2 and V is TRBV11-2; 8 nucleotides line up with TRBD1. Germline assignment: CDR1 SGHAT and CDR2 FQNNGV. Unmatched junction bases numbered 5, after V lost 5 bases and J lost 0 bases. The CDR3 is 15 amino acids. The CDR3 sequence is CASSPGTGANYGYTF. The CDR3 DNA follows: TGTGCCAGCAGCCCCGGGACAGGAGCTAACTATGGCTACACCTTC.

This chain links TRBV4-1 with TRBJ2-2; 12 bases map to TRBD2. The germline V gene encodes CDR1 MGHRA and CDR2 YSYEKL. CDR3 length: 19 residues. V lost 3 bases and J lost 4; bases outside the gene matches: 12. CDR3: CASSHQGSSGGAPTGELFF. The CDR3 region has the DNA TGCGCCAGCAGCCATCAAGGATCTAGCGGGGGGGCGCCCACCGGGGAGCTGTTTTTT.

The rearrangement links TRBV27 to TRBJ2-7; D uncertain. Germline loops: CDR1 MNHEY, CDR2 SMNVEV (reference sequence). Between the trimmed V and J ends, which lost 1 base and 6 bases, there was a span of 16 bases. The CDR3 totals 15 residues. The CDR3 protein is CASSLLARENLEQYF. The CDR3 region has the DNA TGTGCCAGCAGTTTATTGGCCAGAGAGAACCTCGAGCAGTACTTC.

The CDR3: CASSGGLAGGQGFF. DNA for the CDR3: TGTGCCAGCAGCGGGGGACTAGCGGGAGGCCAGGGGTTCTTC. The chain joins TRBV9 to TRBJ2-1, with 15 bases aligning to TRBD2. CDR3 length: 14 amino acids. CDR1 is SGDLS and CDR2 is YYNGEE in the germline V gene. The J segment lost 15 bases and the V segment lost 3 bases, leaving 7 bases of the junction unmatched.

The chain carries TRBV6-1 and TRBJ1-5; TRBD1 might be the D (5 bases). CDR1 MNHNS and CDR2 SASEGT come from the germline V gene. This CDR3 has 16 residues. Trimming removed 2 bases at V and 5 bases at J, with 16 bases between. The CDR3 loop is CASSELVGASYQPQHF. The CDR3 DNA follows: TGTGCCAGCAGTGAACTAGTCGGGGCATCCTATCAGCCCCAGCATTTT.